This passage covers 11 T cell receptor beta chains from one sample sequenced in a study of CD8+ T cells in alopecia areata. As for treatment: oral pan-JAK inhibitor, 5-10 mg twice daily. Specimens obtained from alopecia areata patients comprised lesional scalp punch biopsies and peripheral blood. Extracted RNA was reverse transcribed, and the resulting cDNA served as sequencing template. Measured with immunoSEQ multiplex PCR; TCRdb has only the in-frame clones, and not every one. The sample has about 13,000 clones, about 70% seen once. The sequencing here drew on skin, taken at week 4, from a patient treated with tofacitinib. The receptors stem from a human donor with alopecia areata.

This clone was seen a few times. V is TRBV13 and J is TRBJ2-1; D uncertain. The V gene's germline CDR1 is PRHDT and CDR2 FYEKMQ (reference sequence). This CDR3 is 12 amino acids long. Trimming left V 0 bases short and J 9 bases short, with 6 bases between. In nucleotides, the CDR3 is TGTGCCAGCAGCTTAGGGAAGGGTGAGCAGTTCTTC. Amino acid sequence: CASSLGKGEQFF.

In this sample, this clone turned up once. The chain combines TRBV7-2 with TRBJ2-1; D is ambiguous. This CDR3 contains 12 residues. Germline assignment: CDR1 SGHTA and CDR2 FQGNSA. V was shortened by 4 bases and J by 9 bases, with 10 bases between the two germline ends. CDR3 in DNA: TGTGCCAGCAGCTCTAGATTTAGTGAGCAGTTCTTC. Residues: CASSSRFSEQFF.

The rearrangement joins TRBV7-2 to TRBJ2-3; a possible D gene is TRBD2 (6 bases). Per germline, CDR1 SGHTA and CDR2 FQGNSA. There are 13 residues in the CDR3. V lost 5 bases, J lost 4 bases, and 10 bases lay in between. The CDR3, as DNA: TGTGCCAGCAGCGCACTAGCAGCAGATACGCAGTATTTT. Residues: CASSALAADTQYF.

The sample holds one count of this clone. The chain recombines TRBV10-3 with TRBJ2-3, with a possible D match to TRBD1 (6 bases). Trimming removed 3 bases from V and 0 bases from J, with 13 bases in between. The CDR3 length is 16 residues. Germline lookup yields CDR1 ENHRY and CDR2 SYGVKD. The CDR3 DNA reads as TGTGCCATCAGTGAAGGGGGACGGACTAGCACAGATACGCAGTATTTT. This gives the protein CAISEGGRTSTDTQYF.

The chain is built from TRBV7-8 and TRBJ1-1, with 9 bases aligning to TRBD1. CDR1 SGHVS and CDR2 FQNEAQ come from the germline V gene. The CDR3 length is 15 residues. With V trimmed by 6 bases and J by 4 bases, 9 bases remained unmatched. CDR3 in amino acids: CASSLLTGGGTEAFF. CDR3 coding DNA: TGTGCCAGCAGTCTGCTGACAGGGGGAGGCACTGAAGCTTTCTTT. Full variable domain (outside the CDR3, taken from reference TRBV7-8 and TRBJ1-1): GAGVSQSPRYKVAKRGQDVALRCDPISGHVSLFWYQQALGQGPEFLTYFQNEAQLDKSGLPSDRFFAERPEGSVSTLKIQRTQQEDSAVYLCASSLLTGGGTEAFFGQGTRLTVV.

The V gene is TRBV7-2, the J gene TRBJ1-6; no reliable D call. In germline, CDR1 is SGHTA, CDR2 FQGNSA. Trimming left V 5 bases short and J 9 bases short, with 8 bases between. The CDR3 contains 12 residues. CDR3 DNA sequence: TGTGCCAGCAGCCGCGGTGGTTCACCCCTCCACTTT. Translation gives CASSRGGSPLHF. Using reference TRBV7-2 and TRBJ1-6 for the parts outside the CDR3, the full variable domain is GAGVSQSPSNKVTEKGKDVELRCDPISGHTALYWYRQSLGQGLEFLIYFQGNSAPDKSGLPSDRFSAERTGGSVSTLTIQRTQQEDSAVYLCASSRGGSPLHFGNGTRLTVT.

Of note for this clone: Germline and junction disagree at one end, which may indicate a read error. The J gene is TRBJ2-1, the V gene TRBV5-1, with 10 bases aligning to TRBD1. CDR1 is SGHRS and CDR2 is YFSETQ in the germline V gene. The CDR3 loop spans 14 amino acids. CDR3 sequence reads: CVSSMGQGNNEQFF. The DNA of the CDR3 is TGCGTCAGCAGCATGGGACAGGGGAACAATGAGCAGTTCTTC.

The chain employs TRBV4-2 and TRBJ1-2; possible D gene TRBD1, 5 bases. The V and J ends lost 0 bases and 8 bases respectively, with 16 bases between them. Germline CDR1 reads LGHNA; CDR2 reads YNFKEQ. There are 15 residues in the CDR3. CDR3 nucleotide sequence: TGTGCCAGCAGCCAAGATCAAGGCAGGGAGAAGGGCTACACCTTC. It specifies CASSQDQGREKGYTF.

The CDR3 nucleotides read TGTGCCAGCAGCGCCACAGGAGCCCCGAACACTGAAGCTTTCTTT. Its translation: CASSATGAPNTEAFF. The J gene is TRBJ1-1, the V gene TRBV5-8, with D maybe TRBD1 (5 bases). The CDR3 is 15 residues long. Germline CDR1 is SGHTS and CDR2 is YDEGEE. V lost 4 bases, J lost 1 base, and 14 bases lay in between.

This clone was detected only a few times. The V call is TRBV5-1, the J call TRBJ2-3; D perhaps matches TRBD1 (6 bases). With 0 bases removed from V and 4 bases from J, the gap between germline ends came to 18 bases. Germline V gives CDR1 SGHRS, CDR2 YFSETQ. The CDR3 covers 17 residues. CDR3 DNA sequence: TGCGCCAGCAGCTTGGGTGAGACAGGAAGTCTCGCAGATACGCAGTATTTT. Protein: CASSLGETGSLADTQYF.

The gene calls are TRBV6-6 and TRBJ2-1; perhaps TRBD2 as D (6 bases). The CDR3 extends over 13 amino acids. Germline V CDR1 and CDR2: MNHNY, SVGAGI (reference sequence). The V end was cut by 6 bases, the J end by 8 bases, with 14 bases between. CDR3 sequence: CASSSGGGYEQFF. The CDR3 DNA follows: TGTGCCAGCAGCTCCGGGGGAGGTTATGAGCAGTTCTTC.